The 3 T cell receptor beta chains presented below share a single source sample, sequenced in a study of CD4+ T cells in melanoma. The method was immunoSEQ multiplex PCR; TCRdb's version includes in-frame clones alone and lacks a portion of them. The sample lists 15,000 to 20,000 clones, roughly 80% seen once, with under 7% in the top ten. Source material: cells from a culture (not recorded whether cultured in vitro). These receptor sequences come from a human donor with melanoma.

Judged by abundance, this clone is large. The chain uses TRBV9 and TRBJ2-3, with 10 bases aligning to TRBD1. The CDR3 spans 17 residues. J gave up 0 bases and V 2 bases, and 6 bases lay outside the gene matches. Germline values: CDR1 SGDLS, CDR2 YYNGEE. CDR3: CASSVRQGASSTDTQYF. CDR3 bases: TGTGCCAGCAGCGTCCGACAGGGGGCTTCGAGCACAGATACGCAGTATTTT.

The chain couples TRBV2 to TRBJ2-5, with 8 bases aligning to TRBD1. The V segment lost 7 bases and the J segment 6 bases; nucleotides outside the gene matches: 13. There are 15 residues in the CDR3. The germline gives CDR1 SNHLY, CDR2 FYNNEI. CDR3 nucleotides: TGTGCCAGCACGGCCTCCAGGACAGGGACGAAGACCCAGTACTTC. Its protein product is CASTASRTGTKTQYF.

The rearrangement uses TRBV7-9 and TRBJ1-1; D is unclear. The length of the CDR3 is 15 residues. With 5 bases removed from V and 0 bases from J, the gap between germline ends came to 13 bases. The germline V gene encodes CDR1 SEHNR and CDR2 FQNEAQ (reference sequence). CDR3 DNA: TGTGCCAGCAGCGTACCGGGGAAGATGAACACTGAAGCTTTCTTT. It translates to CASSVPGKMNTEAFF.